The clone carrying this T cell receptor (beta chain) appeared many times. The data were obtained in a study of blood T cells in healthy people across ages. The CDR3 has 14 residues. Germline V gives CDR1 MNHEY, CDR2 SMNVEV (reference sequence). V was pared by 2 bases and J by 0 bases, with 2 bases between. Isolating PBMCs gave at least 6.5 million of these cells per sample. Primers used in a second PCR of about 6 to 11 cycles were a sample-barcoded 5' primer and a J-beta primer mix. TCRdb re-derived calls from the 5' RACE reads in MiXCR, one entry per CDR3 protein. The sample lists roughly 1 million distinct CDR3 sequences; approximately 25% were seen once. This same sample was also taken into another study, of T cells of mothers and their children.

The chain combines TRBV27 with TRBJ2-6; D call uncertain. The specimen sequenced was blood. The origin of this receptor is a girl aged 2-10 years in good health. Written as DNA, the CDR3 is TGTGCCAGCAGTTTAAGCTCTGGGGCCAACGTCCTGACTTTC. Residues: CASSLSSGANVLTF.